This T cell receptor beta chain stems from a study of T cell repertoires in cytomegalovirus infection. Study background: Public TCR beta signature analysis indicated the presence of both CMV infection and matching HLA type. Study findings and constraints: Carriers of CMV plus the relevant HLA were identified by cumulative public TCR beta family frequency. There were HLA-C-restricted CMV-specific TCR beta clonotypes dominating the ex vivo response.

The germline gives CDR1 MNHEY, CDR2 SMNVEV (reference sequence). V gave up 3 bases and J gave up 4 bases, with 16 bases separating them. The CDR3 is 15 residues long. Remarks on this clonotype: Its antigen is still unknown.

Each CDR3 protein is one row after TCRdb ran MiXCR on the reads. The sample has 450,000 to 650,000 distinct CDR3 sequences; around a quarter are singletons. The V and J genes are TRBV27 and TRBJ2-7; D could derive from TRBD1 or TRBD2 (5 bases each). The TCR was taken from a human donor in good health (CMV status not recorded). Some clones in this sample may be carry-over from other donors' samples. Sequences were obtained from PBMCs. In nucleotides, the CDR3 is TGTGCCAGCAGTTTTGGGGACCCTGCCAGTTACGAGCAGTACGTC. Amino acid sequence: CASSFGDPASYEQYV.